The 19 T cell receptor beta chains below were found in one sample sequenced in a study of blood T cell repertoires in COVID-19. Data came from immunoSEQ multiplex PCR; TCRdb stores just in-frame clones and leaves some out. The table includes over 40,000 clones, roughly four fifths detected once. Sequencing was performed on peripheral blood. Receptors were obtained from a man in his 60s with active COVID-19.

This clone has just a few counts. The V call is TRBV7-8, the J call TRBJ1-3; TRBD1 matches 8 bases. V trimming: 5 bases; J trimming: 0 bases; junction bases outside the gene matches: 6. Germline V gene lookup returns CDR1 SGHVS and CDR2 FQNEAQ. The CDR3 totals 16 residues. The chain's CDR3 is CASSTGQGRSGNTIYF. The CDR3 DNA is TGTGCCAGCAGCACAGGACAGGGCCGCTCTGGAAACACCATATATTTT.

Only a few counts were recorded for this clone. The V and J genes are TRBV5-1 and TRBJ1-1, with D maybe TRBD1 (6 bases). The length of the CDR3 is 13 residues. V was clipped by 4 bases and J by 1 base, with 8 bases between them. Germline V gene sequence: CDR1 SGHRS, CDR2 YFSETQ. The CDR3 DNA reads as TGCGCCAGCAGCCAACAGGGGAACACTGAAGCTTTCTTT. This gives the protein CASSQQGNTEAFF.

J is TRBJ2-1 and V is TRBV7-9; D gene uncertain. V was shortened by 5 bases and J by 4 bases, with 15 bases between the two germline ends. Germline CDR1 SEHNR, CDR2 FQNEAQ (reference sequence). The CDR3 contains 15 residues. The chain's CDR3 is CASSQSLGLYNEQFF. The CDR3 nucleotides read TGTGCCAGCAGCCAGAGTCTAGGCTTGTACAATGAGCAGTTCTTC. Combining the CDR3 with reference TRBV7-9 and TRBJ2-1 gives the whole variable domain DTGVSQNPRHKITKRGQNVTFRCDPISEHNRLYWYRQTLGQGPEFLTYFQNEAQLEKSRLLSDRFSAERPKGSFSTLEIQRTEQGDSAMYLCASSQSLGLYNEQFFGPGTRLTVL.

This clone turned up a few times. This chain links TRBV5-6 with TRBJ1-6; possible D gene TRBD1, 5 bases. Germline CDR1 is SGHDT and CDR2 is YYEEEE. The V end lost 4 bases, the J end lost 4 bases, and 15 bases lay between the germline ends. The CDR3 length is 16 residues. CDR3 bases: TGTGCCAGCAGCCTTCAGGGTTTGGGATATAATTCACCCCTCCACTTT. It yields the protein CASSLQGLGYNSPLHF. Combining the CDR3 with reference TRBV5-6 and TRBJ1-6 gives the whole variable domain DAGVTQSPTHLIKTRGQQVTLRCSPKSGHDTVSWYQQALGQGPQFIFQYYEEEERQRGNFPDRFSGHQFPNYSSELNVNALLLGDSALYLCASSLQGLGYNSPLHFGNGTRLTVT.

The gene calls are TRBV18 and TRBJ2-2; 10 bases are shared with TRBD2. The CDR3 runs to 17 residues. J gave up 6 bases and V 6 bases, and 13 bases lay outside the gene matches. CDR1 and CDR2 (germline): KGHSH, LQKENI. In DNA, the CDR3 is TGTGCCAGCTCGGACACTAGGCTAGCGGGAGTCGCCGGGGAGCTGTTTTTT. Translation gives CASSDTRLAGVAGELFF.

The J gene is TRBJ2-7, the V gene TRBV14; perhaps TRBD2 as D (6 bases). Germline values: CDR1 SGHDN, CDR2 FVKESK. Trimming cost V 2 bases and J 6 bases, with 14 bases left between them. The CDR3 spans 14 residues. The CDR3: CASSQHPGVGEQYF. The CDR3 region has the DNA TGTGCCAGCAGCCAACACCCGGGAGTCGGCGAGCAGTACTTC.

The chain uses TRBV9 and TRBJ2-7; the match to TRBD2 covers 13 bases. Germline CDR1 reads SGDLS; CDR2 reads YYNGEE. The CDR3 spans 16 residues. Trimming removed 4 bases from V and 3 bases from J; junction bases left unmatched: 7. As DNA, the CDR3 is TGTGCCAGCAGCAAATCAGGGACTAGCGGGATCTACGAGCAGTACTTC. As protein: CASSKSGTSGIYEQYF.

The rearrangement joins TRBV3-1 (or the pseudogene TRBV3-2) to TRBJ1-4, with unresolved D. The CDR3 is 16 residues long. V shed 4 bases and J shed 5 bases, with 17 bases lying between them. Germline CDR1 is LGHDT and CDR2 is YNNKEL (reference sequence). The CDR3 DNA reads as TGTGCCAGCAGCCTCGAAAAGCGGCCGGGGAATGAAAAACTGTTTTTT. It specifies CASSLEKRPGNEKLFF.

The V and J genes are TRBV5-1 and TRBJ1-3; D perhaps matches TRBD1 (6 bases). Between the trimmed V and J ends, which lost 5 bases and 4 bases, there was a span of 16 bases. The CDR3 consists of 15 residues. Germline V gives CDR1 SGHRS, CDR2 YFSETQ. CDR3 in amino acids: CASREQGISGNTIYF. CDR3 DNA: TGCGCCAGCAGGGAACAGGGTATTTCGGGAAACACCATATATTTT.

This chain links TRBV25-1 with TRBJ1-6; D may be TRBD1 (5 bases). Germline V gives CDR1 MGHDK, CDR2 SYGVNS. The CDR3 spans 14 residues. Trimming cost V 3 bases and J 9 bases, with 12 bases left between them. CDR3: CASSEVGGGSPLHF. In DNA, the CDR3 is TGTGCCAGCAGTGAGGTGGGGGGTGGTTCACCCCTCCACTTT. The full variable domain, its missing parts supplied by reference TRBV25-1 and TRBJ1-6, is EADIYQTPRYLVIGTGKKITLECSQTMGHDKMYWYQQDPGMELHLIHYSYGVNSTEKGDLSSESTVSRIRTEHFPLTLESARPSHTSQYLCASSEVGGGSPLHFGNGTRLTVT.

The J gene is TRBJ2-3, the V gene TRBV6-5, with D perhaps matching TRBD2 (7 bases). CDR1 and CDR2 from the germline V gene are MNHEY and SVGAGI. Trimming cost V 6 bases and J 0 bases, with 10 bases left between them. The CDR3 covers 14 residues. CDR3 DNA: TGTGCCAGCAGGCGGGGGCCGAGCACAGATACGCAGTATTTT. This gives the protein CASRRGPSTDTQYF.

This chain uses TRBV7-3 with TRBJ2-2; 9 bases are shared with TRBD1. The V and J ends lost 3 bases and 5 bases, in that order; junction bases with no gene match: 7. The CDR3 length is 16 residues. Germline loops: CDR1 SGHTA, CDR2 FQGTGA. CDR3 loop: CASSFGLGTGTGELFF. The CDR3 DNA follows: TGTGCCAGCAGCTTTGGTCTCGGGACAGGGACCGGGGAGCTGTTTTTT. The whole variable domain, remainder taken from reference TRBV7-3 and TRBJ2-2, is GAGVSQTPSNKVTEKGKYVELRCDPISGHTALYWYRQSLGQGPEFLIYFQGTGAADDSGLPNDRFFAVRPEGSVSTLKIQRTERGDSAVYLCASSFGLGTGTGELFFGEGSRLTVL.

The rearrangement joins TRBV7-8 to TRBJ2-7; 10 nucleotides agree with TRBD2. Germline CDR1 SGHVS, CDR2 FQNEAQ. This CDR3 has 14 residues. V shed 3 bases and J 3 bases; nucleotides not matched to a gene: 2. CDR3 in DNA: TGTGCCAGCAGCTTGGCTAGCGGGAGCTACGAGCAGTACTTC. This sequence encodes CASSLASGSYEQYF.

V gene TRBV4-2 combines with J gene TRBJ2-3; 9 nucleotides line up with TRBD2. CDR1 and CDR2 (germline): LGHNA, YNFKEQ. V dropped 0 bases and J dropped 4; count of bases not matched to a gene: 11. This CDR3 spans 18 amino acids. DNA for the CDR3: TGTGCCAGCAGCCAAGATAATTGGGTAGCGGGGGTTTCAGATACGCAGTATTTT. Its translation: CASSQDNWVAGVSDTQYF.

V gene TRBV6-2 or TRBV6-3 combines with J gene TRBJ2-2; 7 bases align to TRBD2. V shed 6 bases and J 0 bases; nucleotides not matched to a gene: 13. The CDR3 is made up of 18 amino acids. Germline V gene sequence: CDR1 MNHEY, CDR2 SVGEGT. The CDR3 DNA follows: TGTGCCAGCAGCCCGACACTAGCGAGTCCCGCGAACACCGGGGAGCTGTTTTTT. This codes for CASSPTLASPANTGELFF.

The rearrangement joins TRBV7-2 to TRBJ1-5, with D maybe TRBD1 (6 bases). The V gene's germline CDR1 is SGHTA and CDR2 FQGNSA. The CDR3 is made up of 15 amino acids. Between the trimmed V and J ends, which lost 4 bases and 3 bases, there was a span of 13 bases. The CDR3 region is CASSSQGSANQPQHF. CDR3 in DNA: TGTGCCAGCAGCTCCCAGGGGTCCGCCAATCAGCCCCAGCATTTT.

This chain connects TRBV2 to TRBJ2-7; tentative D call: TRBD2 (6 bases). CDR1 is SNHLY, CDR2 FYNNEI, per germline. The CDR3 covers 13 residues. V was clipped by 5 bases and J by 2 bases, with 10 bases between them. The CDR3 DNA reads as TGTGCCAGCAGTAAGGAGGGCGCCTACGAGCAGTACTTC. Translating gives CASSKEGAYEQYF.

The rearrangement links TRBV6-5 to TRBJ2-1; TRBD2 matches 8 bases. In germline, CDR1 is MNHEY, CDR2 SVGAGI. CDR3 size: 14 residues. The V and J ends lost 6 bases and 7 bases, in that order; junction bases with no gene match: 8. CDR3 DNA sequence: TGTGCCAGCAGCGAGCGGGGGCCGGATAATGAGCAGTTCTTC. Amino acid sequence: CASSERGPDNEQFF.

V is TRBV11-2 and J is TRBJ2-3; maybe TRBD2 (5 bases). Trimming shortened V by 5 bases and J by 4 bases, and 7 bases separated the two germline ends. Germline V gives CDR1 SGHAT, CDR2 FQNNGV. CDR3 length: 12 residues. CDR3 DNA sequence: TGTGCCAGCAGCCGAGGGTCAGATACGCAGTATTTT. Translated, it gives CASSRGSDTQYF.